The 14 T cell receptor beta chains below come from one sample, sequenced in a study of T cell responses to AZD1222 COVID-19 vaccine. Data came from immunoSEQ multiplex PCR; TCRdb stores just in-frame clones and leaves some out. The data show about 69,000 clones, with over 70% seen just once and around 15% held by the top ten. Material: peripheral blood, obtained 28 days after the second AZD1222 dose. These receptors were taken from an adult who received the AZD1222 COVID-19 vaccine.

CDR3 protein: CASSEQETQYF. CDR3 coding DNA: TGTGCCAGCAGCGAACAAGAGACCCAGTACTTC. V and J are TRBV9 and TRBJ2-5; unclear D gene. Germline-derived CDR1 and CDR2 are SGDLS and YYNGEE. The CDR3 sequence is 11 residues long. Between the trimmed V and J ends, which lost 3 bases and 2 bases, there was a span of 2 bases.

The J gene is TRBJ1-5, the V gene TRBV2, with 8 bases matching TRBD1. The germline CDR1 and CDR2 sequences are SNHLY and FYNNEI. V was clipped by 9 bases and J by 0 bases; unmatched bases: 4. CDR3 length: 14 amino acids. CDR3 protein: CASQGAYSNQPQHF. Written as DNA, the CDR3 is TGTGCCAGTCAGGGGGCATATAGCAATCAGCCCCAGCATTTT.

This clone was picked up a small number of times. As DNA, the CDR3 is TGTGCCAGCAGCTTGGTGTCTAGCGGAAACAATGAGCAGTTCTTC. It codes for CASSLVSSGNNEQFF. The chain couples TRBV5-6 to TRBJ2-1; 7 bases are shared with TRBD2. This CDR3 is 15 amino acids long. Germline-derived CDR1 and CDR2 are SGHDT and YYEEEE. V shed 0 bases and J 5 bases; nucleotides not matched to a gene: 5.

V is TRBV3-1 (or the pseudogene TRBV3-2) and J is TRBJ2-5; maybe TRBD2 (5 bases). Germline values: CDR1 LGHDT, CDR2 YNNKEL (reference sequence). This CDR3 region has 13 residues. Trimming took off 5 bases at V and 2 bases at J, with 9 bases between the two ends. The CDR3: CASSTGEQETQYF. The CDR3 region has the DNA TGTGCCAGCAGCACCGGGGAACAAGAGACCCAGTACTTC.

The chain combines TRBV3-1 (or the pseudogene TRBV3-2) with TRBJ1-4; D is unresolved. The CDR3 contains 15 residues. The V gene lost 4 bases and the J gene lost 1 base, with 10 bases spanning the gap. The V gene's germline CDR1 is LGHDT and CDR2 YNNKEL (reference sequence). This chain's CDR3 is CASSPPGGTNEKLFF. The CDR3 DNA reads TGTGCCAGCAGCCCCCCGGGAGGAACTAATGAAAAACTGTTTTTT.

The chain combines TRBV27 with TRBJ1-1; 7 bases agree with TRBD1. Looked up from germline, CDR1 is MNHEY and CDR2 is SMNVEV (reference sequence). J lost 2 bases, V lost 2 bases, and 8 bases had no gene match. CDR3 length equals 16 residues. For the CDR3, the DNA is TGTGCCAGCAGTTTAACCAGGGGGGTGAGTAACACTGAAGCTTTCTTT. Its protein is CASSLTRGVSNTEAFF.

V usage is TRBV4-1 and J usage is TRBJ2-5; 7 positions match TRBD1. Germline CDR1 is MGHRA and CDR2 is YSYEKL. Germline trimming cut 5 bases from V and 3 bases from J; bases unmatched to any gene: 9. CDR3 length equals 15 residues. In DNA, the CDR3 is TGCGCCAGCAGCAGGATTCCCGGGACAGAAGAGACCCAGTACTTC. Protein: CASSRIPGTEETQYF.

V usage is TRBV7-9 and J usage is TRBJ2-3; D not certain. With 0 bases removed from V and 2 bases from J, the gap between germline ends came to 6 bases. Germline CDR1 SEHNR, CDR2 FQNEAQ (reference sequence). The length of the CDR3 is 14 residues. Written as DNA, the CDR3 is TGTGCCAGCAGCTTAGCTACGGTCACAGATACGCAGTATTTT. It is translated as CASSLATVTDTQYF.

V gene TRBV20-1 combines with J gene TRBJ1-2; no reliable D call. V lost 3 bases and J 2 bases, leaving 13 bases between the germline ends. CDR1 is DFQATT and CDR2 is SNEGSKA in the germline V gene (reference sequence). This CDR3 spans 14 amino acids. The CDR3 loop reads CSASMGVKNYGYTF. The CDR3 bases are TGCAGTGCTAGTATGGGCGTTAAAAACTATGGCTACACCTTC.

The chain joins TRBV19 to TRBJ1-2; no firm D call. CDR1 is LNHDA, CDR2 SQIVND, per germline (reference sequence). The length of the CDR3 is 14 residues. The V gene lost 3 bases and the J gene lost 0 bases, with 8 bases spanning the gap. The CDR3 coding sequence is TGTGCCAGTAGTATCACCCAATCTAACTATGGCTACACCTTC. Protein product: CASSITQSNYGYTF.

This CDR3 is CASSRPSGGATDTQYF. The CDR3 DNA sequence: TGTGCCAGCAGTCGTCCTAGCGGGGGGGCGACAGATACGCAGTATTTT. This chain links TRBV6-2 or TRBV6-3 with TRBJ2-3; 12 positions agree with TRBD2. The CDR3 is 16 amino acids. J lost 3 bases, V lost 5 bases, and 6 bases had no gene match. Per the germline V gene, CDR1 is MNHEY and CDR2 is SVGEGT.

The chain is built from TRBV13 and TRBJ1-2; possibly TRBD1 for D (5 bases). The germline gives CDR1 PRHDT, CDR2 FYEKMQ (reference sequence). The CDR3 totals 15 residues. The V and J ends lost 4 bases and 6 bases respectively, with 18 bases between them. The CDR3 nucleotides are TGTGCCAGCAGCTCCCTCGTGGGGGGTTTAGATGGCTACACCTTC. Protein product: CASSSLVGGLDGYTF.

The chain carries TRBV4-3 and TRBJ1-5; no firm D call. Germline V CDR1 and CDR2: LGHNA, YSLEER. V was cut by 0 bases and J by 6 bases, with 12 bases left in between. The CDR3 is 15 residues long. CDR3 sequence: CASSQDHTIPQPQHF. As DNA, the CDR3 is TGCGCCAGCAGCCAAGATCACACGATACCTCAGCCCCAGCATTTT.

The chain recombines TRBV5-1 with TRBJ2-5; 7 bases map to TRBD1. Germline CDR1 is SGHRS and CDR2 is YFSETQ. V lost 5 bases and J lost 5; bases outside the gene matches: 6. This CDR3 has 13 residues. CDR3: CASSLGGFETQYF. CDR3 DNA sequence: TGCGCCAGCAGTTTAGGGGGCTTTGAGACCCAGTACTTC.